The present TCR beta chain was sequenced within a study of PD-1 blockade in mismatch repair-deficient tumors. The repertoire was sequenced with immunoSEQ multiplex PCR; TCRdb's copy has only in-frame clones and lacks some. This table holds 120,000 or so clones, roughly 86% found once. J was trimmed by 5 bases and V by 3 bases; bases with no gene match: 4. Germline V lookup: CDR1 LNHDA, CDR2 SQIVND (reference sequence). This CDR3 has 14 residues. Here the sequenced sample was peripheral blood, taken 44 weeks after starting pembrolizumab. This sequence was found in an adult with mismatch repair-deficient cancer. The chain couples TRBV19 to TRBJ2-7; TRBD1 matches at 10 bases. CDR3 nucleotides: TGTGCCAGTAGTATTGGGACAGGGGACGACGAGCAGTACTTC. It translates to CASSIGTGDDEQYF.